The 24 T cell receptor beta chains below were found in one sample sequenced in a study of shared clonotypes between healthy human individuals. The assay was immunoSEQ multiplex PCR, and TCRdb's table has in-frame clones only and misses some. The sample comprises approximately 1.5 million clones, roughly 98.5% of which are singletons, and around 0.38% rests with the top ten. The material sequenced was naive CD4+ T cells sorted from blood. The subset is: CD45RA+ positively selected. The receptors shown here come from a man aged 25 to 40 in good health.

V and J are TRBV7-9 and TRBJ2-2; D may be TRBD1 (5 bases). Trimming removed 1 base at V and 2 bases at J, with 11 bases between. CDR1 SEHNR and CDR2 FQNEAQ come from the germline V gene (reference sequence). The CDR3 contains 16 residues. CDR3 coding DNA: TGTGCCAGCAGCTTAGGAACAGGAGCCAACACCGGGGAGCTGTTTTTT. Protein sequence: CASSLGTGANTGELFF. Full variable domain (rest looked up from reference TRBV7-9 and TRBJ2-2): DTGVSQNPRHKITKRGQNVTFRCDPISEHNRLYWYRQTLGQGPEFLTYFQNEAQLEKSRLLSDRFSAERPKGSFSTLEIQRTEQGDSAMYLCASSLGTGANTGELFFGEGSRLTVL.

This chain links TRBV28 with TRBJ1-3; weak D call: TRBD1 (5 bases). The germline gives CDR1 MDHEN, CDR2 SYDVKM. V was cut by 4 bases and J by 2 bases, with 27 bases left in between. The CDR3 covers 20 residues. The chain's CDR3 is CASSSPGGTSGKLAGNTIYF. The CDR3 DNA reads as TGTGCCAGCAGTTCACCCGGGGGGACCTCTGGCAAACTTGCTGGAAACACCATATATTTT.

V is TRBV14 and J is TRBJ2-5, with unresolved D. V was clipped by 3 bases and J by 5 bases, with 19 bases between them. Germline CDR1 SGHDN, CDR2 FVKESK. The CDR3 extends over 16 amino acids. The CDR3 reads CASSHHLPAPQETQYF. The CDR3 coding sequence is TGTGCCAGCAGCCATCACCTCCCGGCCCCCCAGGAGACCCAGTACTTC. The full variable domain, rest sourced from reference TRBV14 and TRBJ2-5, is EAGVTQFPSHSVIEKGQTVTLRCDPISGHDNLYWYRRVMGKEIKFLLHFVKESKQDESGMPNNRFLAERTGGTYSTLKVQPAELEDSGVYFCASSHHLPAPQETQYFGPGTRLLVL.

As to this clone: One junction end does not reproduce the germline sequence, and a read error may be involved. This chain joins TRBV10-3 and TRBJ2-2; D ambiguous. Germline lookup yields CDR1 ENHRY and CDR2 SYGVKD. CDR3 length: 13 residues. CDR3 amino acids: CAISESNIGELFF. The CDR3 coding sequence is TGTGCCATCAGTGAGTCGAACATCGGGGAGCTGTTTTTT.

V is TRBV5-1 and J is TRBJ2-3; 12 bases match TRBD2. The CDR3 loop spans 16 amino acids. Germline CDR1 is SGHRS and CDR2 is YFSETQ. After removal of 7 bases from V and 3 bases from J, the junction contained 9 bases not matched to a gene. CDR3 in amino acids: CASGTLAGGGTDTQYF. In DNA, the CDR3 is TGCGCCAGCGGCACTCTAGCGGGAGGGGGGACAGATACGCAGTATTTT.

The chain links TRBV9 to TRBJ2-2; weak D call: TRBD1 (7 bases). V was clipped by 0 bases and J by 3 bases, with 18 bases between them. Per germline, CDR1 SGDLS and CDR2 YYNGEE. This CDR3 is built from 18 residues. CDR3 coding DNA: TGTGCCAGCAGCGTAGGTTCAGGAGGGGGCACTCACACCGGGGAGCTGTTTTTT. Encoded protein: CASSVGSGGGTHTGELFF.

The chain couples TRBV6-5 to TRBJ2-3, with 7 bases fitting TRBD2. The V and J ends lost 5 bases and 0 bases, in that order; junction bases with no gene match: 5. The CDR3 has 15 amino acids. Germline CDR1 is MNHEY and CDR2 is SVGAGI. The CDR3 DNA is TGTGCCAGCAGTGCCCTAGCGGCTAGCACAGATACGCAGTATTTT. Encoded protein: CASSALAASTDTQYF.

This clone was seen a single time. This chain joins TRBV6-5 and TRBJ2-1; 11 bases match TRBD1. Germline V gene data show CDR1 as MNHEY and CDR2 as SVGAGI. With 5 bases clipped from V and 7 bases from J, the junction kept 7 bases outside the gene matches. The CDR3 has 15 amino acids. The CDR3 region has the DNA TGTGCCAGCAGTCCGGGACAGGGGGTACAGAATGAGCAGTTCTTC. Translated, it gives CASSPGQGVQNEQFF.

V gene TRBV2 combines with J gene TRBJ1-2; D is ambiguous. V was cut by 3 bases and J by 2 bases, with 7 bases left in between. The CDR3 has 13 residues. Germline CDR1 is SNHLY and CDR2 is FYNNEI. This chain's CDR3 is CASSDESNYGYTF. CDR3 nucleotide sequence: TGTGCCAGCAGTGACGAGTCAAACTATGGCTACACCTTC.

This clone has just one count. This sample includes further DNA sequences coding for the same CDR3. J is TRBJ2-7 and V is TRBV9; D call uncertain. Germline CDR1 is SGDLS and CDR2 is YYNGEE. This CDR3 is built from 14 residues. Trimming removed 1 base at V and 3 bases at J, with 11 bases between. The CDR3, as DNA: TGTGCCAGCAGCGTAACCGGTACAAACTACGAGCAGTACTTC. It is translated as CASSVTGTNYEQYF.

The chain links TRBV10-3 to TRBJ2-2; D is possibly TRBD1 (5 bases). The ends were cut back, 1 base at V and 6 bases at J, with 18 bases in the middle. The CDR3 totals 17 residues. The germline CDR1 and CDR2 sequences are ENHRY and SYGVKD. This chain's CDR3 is CAISEWLGQSSAGELFF. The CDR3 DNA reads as TGTGCCATCAGTGAGTGGTTGGGGCAGTCAAGCGCCGGGGAGCTGTTTTTT.

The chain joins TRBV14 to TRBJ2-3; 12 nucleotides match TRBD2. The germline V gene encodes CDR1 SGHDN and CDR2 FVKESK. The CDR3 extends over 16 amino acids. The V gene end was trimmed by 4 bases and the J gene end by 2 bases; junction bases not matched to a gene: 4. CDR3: CASSPRLAGVTDTQYF. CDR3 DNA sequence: TGTGCCAGCAGCCCAAGACTAGCGGGAGTCACAGATACGCAGTATTTT.

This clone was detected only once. CDR3 coding DNA: TGTGCCACCAGCAGAGCGGTGGGGACCTCCTCAGGGAGGGCTTTCTTT. Translating gives CATSRAVGTSSGRAFF. The rearrangement links TRBV15 to TRBJ1-1, with D perhaps matching TRBD1 (5 bases). Trimming shortened V by 1 base and J by 11 bases, and 23 bases separated the two germline ends. Germline CDR1 LNHNV, CDR2 YYDKDF (reference sequence). This CDR3 is built from 16 residues.

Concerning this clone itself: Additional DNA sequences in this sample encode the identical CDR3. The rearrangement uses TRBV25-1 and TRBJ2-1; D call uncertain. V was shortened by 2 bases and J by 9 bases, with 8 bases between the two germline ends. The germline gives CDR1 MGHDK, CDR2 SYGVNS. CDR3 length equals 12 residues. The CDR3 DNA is TGTGCCAGCAGTGAACTAGTCGGTGAGCAGTTCTTC. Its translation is CASSELVGEQFF.

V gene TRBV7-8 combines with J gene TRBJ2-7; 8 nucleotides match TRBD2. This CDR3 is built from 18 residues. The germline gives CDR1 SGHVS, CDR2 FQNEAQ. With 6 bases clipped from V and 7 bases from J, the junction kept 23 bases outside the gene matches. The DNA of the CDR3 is TGTGCCAGCAGTCAGGTGGACCCCGGGACTAGTCCTTCGGGGGAGCAGTACTTC. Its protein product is CASSQVDPGTSPSGEQYF.

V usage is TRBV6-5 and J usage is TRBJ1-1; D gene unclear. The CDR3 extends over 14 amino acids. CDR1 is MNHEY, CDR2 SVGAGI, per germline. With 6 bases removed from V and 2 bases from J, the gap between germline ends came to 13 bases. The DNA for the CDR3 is TGTGCCAGCAGCCACCCAAGGAGAAACACTGAAGCTTTCTTT. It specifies CASSHPRRNTEAFF.

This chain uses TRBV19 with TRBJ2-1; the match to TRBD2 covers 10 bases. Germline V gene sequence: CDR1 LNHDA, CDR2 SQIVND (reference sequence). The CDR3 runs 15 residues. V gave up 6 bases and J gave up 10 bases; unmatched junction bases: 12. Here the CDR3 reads CASSPTGLAEPEQFF. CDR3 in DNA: TGTGCCAGTAGCCCCACCGGACTAGCGGAACCCGAGCAGTTCTTC.

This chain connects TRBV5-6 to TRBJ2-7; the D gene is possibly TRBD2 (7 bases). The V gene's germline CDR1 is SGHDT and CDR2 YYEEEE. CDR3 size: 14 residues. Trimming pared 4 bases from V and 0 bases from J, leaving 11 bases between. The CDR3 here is CASSRGAASYEQYF. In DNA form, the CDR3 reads TGTGCCAGCAGCCGGGGGGCGGCCTCCTACGAGCAGTACTTC.

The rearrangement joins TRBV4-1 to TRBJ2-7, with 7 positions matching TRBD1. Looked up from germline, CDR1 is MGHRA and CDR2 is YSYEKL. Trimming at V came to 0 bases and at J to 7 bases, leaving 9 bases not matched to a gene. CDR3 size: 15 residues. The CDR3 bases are TGCGCCAGCAGCCAAGAGTCGACAGGGCTGGGTGAGCAGTACTTC. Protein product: CASSQESTGLGEQYF.

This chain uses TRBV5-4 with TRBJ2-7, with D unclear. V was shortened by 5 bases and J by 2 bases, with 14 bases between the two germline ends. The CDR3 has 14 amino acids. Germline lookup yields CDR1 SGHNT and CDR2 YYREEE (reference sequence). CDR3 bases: TGTGCCAGCAGTTCCGGCGGCAGAACCTACGAGCAGTACTTC. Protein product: CASSSGGRTYEQYF.

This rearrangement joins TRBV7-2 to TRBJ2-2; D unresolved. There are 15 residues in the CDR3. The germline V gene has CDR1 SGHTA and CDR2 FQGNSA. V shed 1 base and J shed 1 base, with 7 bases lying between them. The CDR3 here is CASSLVLGNTGELFF. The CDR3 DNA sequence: TGTGCCAGCAGCTTAGTATTGGGGAACACCGGGGAGCTGTTTTTT.

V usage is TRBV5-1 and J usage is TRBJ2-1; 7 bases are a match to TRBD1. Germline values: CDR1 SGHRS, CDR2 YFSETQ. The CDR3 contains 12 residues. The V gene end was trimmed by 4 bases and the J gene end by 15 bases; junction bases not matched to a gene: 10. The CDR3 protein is CASSLDRERTFF. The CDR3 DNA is TGCGCCAGCAGCCTCGACAGGGAGAGGACGTTCTTC.

In DNA, the CDR3 is TGTGCCAGTAGTGCCCGTTGGCCAACTAATGAAAAACTGTTTTTT. Encoded protein: CASSARWPTNEKLFF. The chain joins TRBV19 to TRBJ1-4; D not resolved. The CDR3 loop spans 15 amino acids. Trimming removed 5 bases at V and 0 bases at J, with 10 bases between. From germline, CDR1 is LNHDA and CDR2 SQIVND (reference sequence).

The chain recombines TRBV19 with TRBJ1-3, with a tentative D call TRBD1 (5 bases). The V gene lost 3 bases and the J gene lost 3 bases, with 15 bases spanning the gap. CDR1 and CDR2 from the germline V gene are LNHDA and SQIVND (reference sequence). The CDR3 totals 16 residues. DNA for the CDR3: TGTGCCAGTAGTATGCCGAAGGGACCGAATGGAAACACCATATATTTT. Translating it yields CASSMPKGPNGNTIYF.